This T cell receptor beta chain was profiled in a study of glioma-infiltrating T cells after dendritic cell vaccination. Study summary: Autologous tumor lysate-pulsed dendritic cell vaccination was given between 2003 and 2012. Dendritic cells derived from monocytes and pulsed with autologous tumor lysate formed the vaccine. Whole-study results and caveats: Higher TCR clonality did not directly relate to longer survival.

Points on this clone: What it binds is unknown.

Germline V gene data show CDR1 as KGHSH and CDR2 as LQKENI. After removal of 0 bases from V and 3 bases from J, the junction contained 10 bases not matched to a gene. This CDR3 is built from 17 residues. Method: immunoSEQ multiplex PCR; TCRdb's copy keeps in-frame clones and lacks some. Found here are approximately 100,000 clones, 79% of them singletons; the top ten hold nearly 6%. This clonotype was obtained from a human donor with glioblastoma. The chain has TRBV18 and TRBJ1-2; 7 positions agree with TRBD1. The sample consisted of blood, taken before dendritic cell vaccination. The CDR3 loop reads CASSPPVVGGGDYGYTF. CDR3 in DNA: TGTGCCAGCTCACCACCGGTCGTAGGGGGCGGGGACTATGGCTACACCTTC.